The rows below give T cell receptor beta chains drawn from one sample of a study of cytomegalovirus exposure and HLA in healthy donors. Using immunoSEQ multiplex PCR, the repertoire was profiled, and TCRdb retains in-frame clones only, with some absent. The repertoire holds a few hundred thousand clones, roughly 80% seen once, with 2.5% to 3.5% in the top ten. Sequences were obtained from PBMCs. The receptors originated from a man aged 25 to 45 in good health and CMV-seronegative. The CDR3 runs from the conserved cysteine through the conserved F or W. The order of the fields is D gene, J gene, V gene, clone size, CDR3 DNA, CDR3 protein. A D gene is named only where the DNA matches it firmly. Clone size is shown for a subset of rows, as once, few, many or a class of expanded clone.

.,TRBJ2-3,TRBV7-2,.,TGTGCCAGCAGCCCCCTCGGACAGCTTAGCACAGATACGCAGTATTTT,CASSPLGQLSTDTQYF
TRBD2,TRBJ2-2,TRBV10-2,.,TGCGCCAGCAGTGAAGCGGGGGGCCTCACCGGGGAGCTGTTTTTT,CASSEAGGLTGELFF
TRBD1,TRBJ2-1,TRBV6-5,.,TGTGCCAGCAGGAGGACAGGGTCCTACAATGAGCAGTTCTTC,CASRRTGSYNEQFF
.,TRBJ2-2,TRBV10-3,few,TGTGCCATCAGGGACCGACAGGAACGGACCGGGGAGCTGTTTTTT,CAIRDRQERTGELFF
.,TRBJ2-7,TRBV6-1,.,TGTGCCAGCAGTTTCACGGGGGGCCCTCCGTACTTC,CASSFTGGPPYF
TRBD2,TRBJ2-3,TRBV6-4,.,TGTGCCAGTAGGAGAATAGCGGGGGGCCAGAAGGATACGCAGTATTTT,CASRRIAGGQKDTQYF
TRBD1,TRBJ2-7,TRBV11-2,.,TGTGCCAGCAGCCGGGTGAGGGGGCCCCTCTACGAGCAGTACTTC,CASSRVRGPLYEQYF
.,TRBJ1-4,TRBV4-2,.,TGTGCCAGCGGAGTCGTACAGGGCGCTAATGAAAAACTGTTTTTT,CASGVVQGANEKLFF
TRBD1,TRBJ2-5,TRBV6-5,few,TGTGCCAGCGGTCGCCAGCAGGGGGACCAAGAGACCCAGTACTTC,CASGRQQGDQETQYF
TRBD1,TRBJ2-7,TRBV5-1,.,TGCGCCAGCAGCTTGAGCCAGGGGGCCGGCGAGCAGTACTTC,CASSLSQGAGEQYF
TRBD1,TRBJ1-1,TRBV9,.,TGTGCCAGCAGCGGCGGAGGGGCAGGGGGCACTGAAGCTTTCTTT,CASSGGGAGGTEAFF
.,TRBJ1-2,TRBV4-1,few,TGCGCCAGCAGCCAAGCGTGGGCAGACTATGGCTACACCTTC,CASSQAWADYGYTF
TRBD2,TRBJ2-3,TRBV7-9,.,TGTGCCAGCAGCGGAGCGGGGAGGCCAGATACGCAGTATTTT,CASSGAGRPDTQYF
TRBD1,TRBJ2-5,TRBV7-2,.,TGTGCCAGCAGCTATGACAGGGGGATGGCGGAGACCCAGTACTTC,CASSYDRGMAETQYF
.,TRBJ1-2,TRBV12-2,.,TGTGCAAGTCGCTTCAGGGATGGCTACACCTTC,CASRFRDGYTF
TRBD2,TRBJ2-1,TRBV9,.,TGTGCCAGCACCCTAGCGGGGGACCCCTACAATGAGCAGTTCTTC,CASTLAGDPYNEQFF
.,TRBJ1-5,TRBV28,.,TGTGCCAGCAGTTTCGGAACAGGGAGAAAGCCCCAGCATTTT,CASSFGTGRKPQHF
.,TRBJ1-2,TRBV5-1,.,TGCGCCAGCAGAACGACAGGCCGCGGGGGCTACACCTTC,CASRTTGRGGYTF
.,TRBJ1-2,TRBV6-5,.,TGTGCCAGCAGTCCTACAGGCGCTGGCTACACCTTC,CASSPTGAGYTF
TRBD1,TRBJ2-7,TRBV7-2,.,TGTGCCAGCAGCCCGTGGACAGGGGAGGGCGAGCAGTACTTC,CASSPWTGEGEQYF
.,TRBJ2-7,TRBV6-6,.,TGTGCCAGCAGCAAGCAGGGGTTACGGGAGCAGTACTTC,CASSKQGLREQYF
.,TRBJ2-7,TRBV7-8,.,TGTGCCAGCAGCTTCAAGGGGGGGTCCCCCTACGAGCAGTACTTC,CASSFKGGSPYEQYF
.,TRBJ2-1,TRBV9,.,TGTGCCAGCAGCGAAAGGGGCAATTACTACAATGAGCAGTTCTTC,CASSERGNYYNEQFF
TRBD1,TRBJ2-7,TRBV4-1,.,TGCGCCAGCAGCCTAGCGACAGGGGACGAGCAGTACTTC,CASSLATGDEQYF
.,TRBJ2-7,TRBV7-2,.,TGTGCCAGCAGCTCGGACATCTATTCCTACGAGCAGTACTTC,CASSSDIYSYEQYF
TRBD1,TRBJ1-2,TRBV7-9,.,TGTGCCAGCAGCCCGGGACAGAGTCCTAACTATGGCTACACCTTC,CASSPGQSPNYGYTF
.,TRBJ1-2,TRBV11-2,.,TGTGCTAGCAGCTTAGAAGGGAACAGGGGCTACACCTTC,CASSLEGNRGYTF
.,TRBJ1-2,TRBV5-1,.,TGCGCCAGCAGCTTGGCCTCCGGGGGGCTCGACTATGGCTACACCTTC,CASSLASGGLDYGYTF